A selection of T cell receptor beta chains follows, all from one sample in a study of T cell responses to AZD1222 COVID-19 vaccine. Generated by immunoSEQ multiplex PCR, the TCRdb table keeps only in-frame clones and is missing some. Of about 130,000 clones in the sample, more than 85% are singletons; the top ten hold about 1%. Sequencing was performed on peripheral blood, taken on day 0 of AZD1222 vaccination. The source is an adult in good health. The CDR3 runs from the conserved cysteine through the conserved F or W. The D gene is left open where the match is weak. For some rows the clone size is stated as once, few or many, or as a class when expanded; others skip it.

cdr3_nt	cdr3_aa	clone_size	d_call	j_call	v_call
TGTGCCACCCTGCCGGGGTATAATTCACCCCTCCACTTT	CATLPGYNSPLHF	.	.	TRBJ1-6	TRBV6-5
TGTGCCAGCAACAACAGGGAGGGCACTGAAGCTTTCTTT	CASNNREGTEAFF	.	.	TRBJ1-1	TRBV25-1
TGCGCCAGCAGCGCATCCGGGACAGGGAGGACTGAAGCTTTCTTT	CASSASGTGRTEAFF	.	TRBD1	TRBJ1-1	TRBV5-1
TGCGCCAGCAGCTTGGGGGTGCCGGGTTACGAGCAGTACTTC	CASSLGVPGYEQYF	once	.	TRBJ2-7	TRBV5-1
TGTGCCAGCTGCCCACGTAGGCAGCCGAATTCACCCCTCCACTTT	CASCPRRQPNSPLHF	.	.	TRBJ1-6	TRBV25-1
TGTGCCAGCAGCACCCGGGACAGGGGAGAAAAACTGTTTTTT	CASSTRDRGEKLFF	.	TRBD1	TRBJ1-4	TRBV7-6
TGTGCCAGCGTAAAGACCCAGTACTTC	CASVKTQYF	.	.	TRBJ2-5	TRBV5-8
TGCGCCAGCAGCTTGGGGGCAGGGCCTAATGAAAAACTGTTTTTT	CASSLGAGPNEKLFF	.	.	TRBJ1-4	TRBV5-1
TGTGCCAGCAGTTACGAACAGACGTATGGCTACACCTTC	CASSYEQTYGYTF	.	.	TRBJ1-2	TRBV6-5
TGTGCCAGTAGTAAGGGGCAGCTACTCTCTGGAAACACCATATATTTT	CASSKGQLLSGNTIYF	.	.	TRBJ1-3	TRBV19
TGCGCCAGCTCGGACAGGGCGGGTACTGAAGCTTTCTTT	CASSDRAGTEAFF	.	TRBD1	TRBJ1-1	TRBV10-1
TGTGCCAGCTCACAACAGGGGGGGCCCTACGAGCAGTACTTC	CASSQQGGPYEQYF	.	.	TRBJ2-7	TRBV18
TGTGCCAGCAGTTTCGTGCCGGGAGCAGGAAACACCATATATTTT	CASSFVPGAGNTIYF	.	.	TRBJ1-3	TRBV6-5
TGTGCCAGCTCACCATTTATGGATCAAGCGAACACTGAAGCTTTCTTT	CASSPFMDQANTEAFF	few	.	TRBJ1-1	TRBV18
TGTGCCAGCAGTGGACAGGGGGCGGGGTCTGGCTACACCTTC	CASSGQGAGSGYTF	.	TRBD1	TRBJ1-2	TRBV2
TGCGCCAGCAGCTTGAACACCGGGGAGCTGTTTTTT	CASSLNTGELFF	.	.	TRBJ2-2	TRBV5-1
TGCAGCGTACGGTGGTTCGAGAGGACTGAAGCTTTCTTT	CSVRWFERTEAFF	.	.	TRBJ1-1	TRBV29-1
TGTGCCAGCAGTTACCAATGGCAGATATCCAACACTGAAGCTTTCTTT	CASSYQWQISNTEAFF	.	.	TRBJ1-1	TRBV6-6
TGTGCCAGCAGCTTAGTACAGGTCCTCTCCGCAACTAATGAAAAACTGTTTTTT	CASSLVQVLSATNEKLFF	.	.	TRBJ1-4	TRBV7-8
TGTGCCAGCAGTGATGAGGGCCGGGACAGGGCGGATGGCTACACCTTC	CASSDEGRDRADGYTF	once	TRBD1	TRBJ1-2	TRBV25-1
TGTGCCAGCAGTTCGACAGGGATCACTGAAGCTTTCTTT	CASSSTGITEAFF	.	TRBD1	TRBJ1-1	TRBV3-1/TRBV3-2
TGTGCCAGTAGGGCCTTAGCGGGAGCTTCCTACGAGCAGTACTTC	CASRALAGASYEQYF	once	TRBD2	TRBJ2-7	TRBV19
TGTGCCAGTAGTATAGGACAGGGGACGCTGAACACTGAAGCTTTCTTT	CASSIGQGTLNTEAFF	few	TRBD1	TRBJ1-1	TRBV19
TGTGCCAGCTCACCGGGGACAGCTAGCTTGAACACTGAAGCTTTCTTT	CASSPGTASLNTEAFF	once	TRBD1	TRBJ1-1	TRBV18
TGTGCCAGCAGCCTGCGGGAGGACAGGGGGCGCAATGAGCAGTTCTTC	CASSLREDRGRNEQFF	.	TRBD1	TRBJ2-1	TRBV11-3
TGTGCCAGCAGCTACTCCGGGACGGGGTACAATGAGCAGTTCTTC	CASSYSGTGYNEQFF	.	.	TRBJ2-1	TRBV7-9
TGTGCCAGCAGCTTGTGGGAGGGGGCCTACGAGCAGTACTTC	CASSLWEGAYEQYF	.	.	TRBJ2-7	TRBV5-8
TGTGCCAGCAGCGTAGATCTCGGACCAAACACCGGGGAGCTGTTTTTT	CASSVDLGPNTGELFF	.	.	TRBJ2-2	TRBV9
TGCAGCGTTCTCCCCGGGACAGGGGGTTCGGGCTATAATTCACCCCTCCACTTT	CSVLPGTGGSGYNSPLHF	.	TRBD1	TRBJ1-6	TRBV29-1
TGCAGTGCTAGAGTGGACGGCGAGCAGTACTTC	CSARVDGEQYF	.	.	TRBJ2-7	TRBV20-1
TGTGCCAGCAGACTAGCGGGGGGGCAAGAGACCCAGTACTTC	CASRLAGGQETQYF	.	TRBD2	TRBJ2-5	TRBV2
TGTGCCAGCAGCCCGGTGCGGGGTACGCAGTATTTT	CASSPVRGTQYF	.	.	TRBJ2-3	TRBV9
TGTGCCAGCAGCCAAGGGAGAACCTGGGACTCGTCGAAAGAGACCCAGTACTTC	CASSQGRTWDSSKETQYF	few	.	TRBJ2-5	TRBV3-1/TRBV3-2
TGTGCCAGCAGCCACAGACAGGGGGCAGGGGAGACCCAGTACTTC	CASSHRQGAGETQYF	.	TRBD1	TRBJ2-5	TRBV14
TGCGCCAGCAGCTTGGGAGGGGCACGAGAAGCTTTCTTT	CASSLGGAREAFF	once	.	TRBJ1-1	TRBV5-1
TGCGCCAGCAGCCCCCTCACTGCTCCCATGCCCCAGCATTTT	CASSPLTAPMPQHF	.	.	TRBJ1-5	TRBV4-1
TGTGCCAGCAGCCCCGGGACAGGGCTTGGACAGCCCCAGCATTTT	CASSPGTGLGQPQHF	.	TRBD1	TRBJ1-5	TRBV7-2
TGTGCCACCACGACAGCAGCCACTGAAGCTTTCTTT	CATTTAATEAFF	.	.	TRBJ1-1	TRBV2
TGTGCCAGCAGCTTTTATGGTCCAGGGTTGAGTCAGCCCCAGCATTTT	CASSFYGPGLSQPQHF	.	.	TRBJ1-5	TRBV5-6
TGTGCCAGCAGTTCCTGGGACAGGATCACTCAAGAGACCCAGTACTTC	CASSSWDRITQETQYF	.	TRBD1	TRBJ2-5	TRBV6-5